The 11 T cell receptor beta chains reported below all come from one sample, sequenced in a study of cytomegalovirus exposure and HLA in healthy donors. The PCR was carried out with 60 Vbeta primers and 13 Jbeta primers. Assay: immunoSEQ multiplex PCR; the TCRdb copy retains only in-frame clones and omits some. The sample contains over 150,000 clones, roughly four fifths of which appear only once. Sequencing was done on a sample of PBMCs. The source is a girl between 5 and 17 years old in good health and CMV-seropositive.

This clone appeared once. The chain carries TRBV7-8 and TRBJ1-2; 8 nucleotides line up with TRBD1. The CDR3 totals 16 residues. The germline CDR1 and CDR2 sequences are SGHVS and FQNEAQ. V shed 6 bases, J shed 3 bases, and the junction held 12 bases outside the gene matches. The DNA of the CDR3 is TGTGCCAGCAGTTATAGACAGGGGAAGGGGGACTATGGCTACACCTTC. Translated: CASSYRQGKGDYGYTF. Looking up the rest from reference TRBV7-8 and TRBJ1-2 gives the full variable domain: GAGVSQSPRYKVAKRGQDVALRCDPISGHVSLFWYQQALGQGPEFLTYFQNEAQLDKSGLPSDRFFAERPEGSVSTLKIQRTQQEDSAVYLCASSYRQGKGDYGYTFGSGTRLTVV.

This chain connects TRBV5-1 to TRBJ2-2; D may be TRBD1 (6 bases). Germline CDR1 and CDR2: SGHRS and YFSETQ. Trimming removed 4 bases at V and 2 bases at J, with 9 bases between. This CDR3 region has 14 residues. CDR3 sequence (DNA): TGCGCCAGCAGCAGGGGGACAAACACCGGGGAGCTGTTTTTT. Translation: CASSRGTNTGELFF.

The J gene is TRBJ1-2, the V gene TRBV19, with TRBD1 identical over 7 bases. Germline V gene data show CDR1 as LNHDA and CDR2 as SQIVND (reference sequence). The ends lost 3 bases at V and 14 bases at J; junction bases unmatched: 6. The CDR3 runs to 11 residues. Written as DNA, the CDR3 is TGTGCCAGTAGTATCGGACAGGTCAATACCTTC. Translation: CASSIGQVNTF.

The chain has TRBV15 and TRBJ2-7; 8 bases map to TRBD1. CDR1 and CDR2 (germline): LNHNV, YYDKDF (reference sequence). CDR3 length: 16 amino acids. The V segment lost 3 bases and the J segment 2 bases; nucleotides outside the gene matches: 9. This CDR3 is CATSSSGTGGPYEQYF. DNA of the CDR3: TGTGCCACCAGCAGTTCAGGGACAGGCGGCCCCTACGAGCAGTACTTC.

The chain combines TRBV7-9 with TRBJ2-1; 10 nucleotides line up with TRBD1. The CDR3 length is 14 residues. The V gene end was trimmed by 5 bases and the J gene end by 7 bases; junction bases not matched to a gene: 5. Germline assignment: CDR1 SEHNR and CDR2 FQNEAQ (reference sequence). CDR3 residues: CASSRDRGGNEQFF. The CDR3 DNA sequence: TGTGCCAGCAGCAGGGACAGGGGTGGGAATGAGCAGTTCTTC.

The chain carries TRBV5-1 and TRBJ2-1; 10 bases fit TRBD1. Per germline, CDR1 SGHRS and CDR2 YFSETQ. Unmatched junction bases numbered 6, after V lost 2 bases and J lost 7 bases. There are 15 residues in the CDR3. The chain's CDR3 is CASSFTTGGGNEQFF. CDR3 DNA: TGCGCCAGCAGCTTTACGACAGGGGGCGGGAATGAGCAGTTCTTC.

The chain carries TRBV19 and TRBJ2-5; TRBD1 matches at 7 bases. In germline, CDR1 is LNHDA, CDR2 SQIVND (reference sequence). Germline trimming cut 8 bases from V and 11 bases from J; bases unmatched to any gene: 17. The CDR3 loop spans 14 amino acids. CDR3 sequence: CASSQGGSSGGQYF. CDR3 DNA: TGTGCCAGTTCACAAGGGGGCTCTTCTGGGGGACAGTACTTC.

There are a few counts of this clone. This chain joins TRBV11-2 and TRBJ1-2, with a weak D call TRBD1 (5 bases). The CDR3 contains 12 residues. From germline, CDR1 is SGHAT and CDR2 FQNNGV. V shed 6 bases and J shed 5 bases, with 10 bases lying between them. CDR3 amino acids: CASRPGLYGYTF. In DNA, the CDR3 is TGTGCCAGCAGGCCAGGGCTTTATGGCTACACCTTC.

The chain employs TRBV30 and TRBJ2-5; 8 bases fit TRBD2. The CDR3 runs to 15 residues. V gave up 5 bases and J gave up 5 bases; unmatched junction bases: 13. Germline V gives CDR1 GTSNPN, CDR2 SVGIG (reference sequence). In nucleotides, the CDR3 is TGTGCCTGGGGCGCTGGGGCGGGGGGATGGGAGACCCAGTACTTC. Translating gives CAWGAGAGGWETQYF.

V and J are TRBV27 and TRBJ2-5; a possible D gene is TRBD1 (5 bases). CDR1 is MNHEY, CDR2 SMNVEV, per germline (reference sequence). V lost 4 bases and J lost 4, with 16 bases in between. This CDR3 spans 15 amino acids. The CDR3 reads CASSSYSRQLETQYF. CDR3 bases: TGTGCCAGCAGTTCATATTCGAGACAGTTAGAGACCCAGTACTTC.

J is TRBJ1-3 and V is TRBV9; TRBD1 is a possible D gene (6 bases). Germline V gene data show CDR1 as SGDLS and CDR2 as YYNGEE. The CDR3 runs 15 residues. The germline V and J ends were trimmed by 6 bases and 4 bases, with 17 bases remaining between them. The CDR3 region has the DNA TGTGCCAGCACCCGAACCCGGGACAAAGGAAACACCATATATTTT. Amino acid sequence: CASTRTRDKGNTIYF.